This note documents a single TCR beta chain sequence. The method was immunoSEQ multiplex PCR; TCRdb's version includes in-frame clones alone and lacks a portion of them. The data show 120,000 to 150,000 clones, roughly 89% seen once. The entry originates in a study of blood T cell repertoires in COVID-19. The CDR3 consists of 16 residues. The germline V gene encodes CDR1 LGHNA and CDR2 YSLEER. V dropped 1 base and J dropped 7; count of bases not matched to a gene: 10. The sample taken for sequencing was peripheral blood. This chain links TRBV4-3 with TRBJ2-1, with TRBD2 identical over 7 bases. This TCR was recovered from a woman between 40 and 55 years old with acute or convalescent COVID-19. The CDR3 DNA reads TGCGCCAGCAGCCAAGGAGCGGGAATCGTGGGAAATGAGCAGTTCTTC. Its translation: CASSQGAGIVGNEQFF.